A selection of T cell receptor beta chains follows, all from one sample in a study of technical replicates of blood from a handful of donors. Data came from immunoSEQ multiplex PCR; TCRdb stores just in-frame clones and leaves some out. Among roughly 92,000 clones listed, approximately 95% were seen once. Sequencing was done on a sample of T cells isolated from PBMCs. The receptors originated from a human donor in good health. Both conserved end residues are trimmed from each CDR3. Fields, in order: J gene, V gene, D gene, CDR3 protein. D genes are given only for firm matches.

>TRBJ2-7|TRBV7-2|TRBD2
ASSPGLALDEQY
>TRBJ2-3|TRBV4-3|.
ASSQDHLFDSGGTDTQY
>TRBJ1-3|TRBV7-6|TRBD1
ASSPTGTGGNTIY
>TRBJ2-7|TRBV19|TRBD1
ASTSGTGANYEQY
>TRBJ1-5|TRBV5-1|TRBD1
ASSPVPGQGGQPQH
>TRBJ2-7|TRBV4-1|TRBD2
ASSPEGLALYEQY
>TRBJ1-3|TRBV6-5|.
ASSYRDSGNTIY
>TRBJ2-3|TRBV7-7|TRBD1
ASSLDVTGGTDTQY
>TRBJ2-6|TRBV14|.
ASSAWRIAGANVLT
>TRBJ1-4|TRBV25-1|TRBD1
ASSERTGGEKLF
>TRBJ1-1|TRBV5-4|.
ASSLAGTTPRGEAF
>TRBJ2-7|TRBV4-1|.
ASSQSGGDWRGEQY
>TRBJ2-1|TRBV4-1|.
ASSQDSAGRHNEQF
>TRBJ2-3|TRBV7-2|TRBD2
ASSFVLTSGTDTQY
>TRBJ2-3|TRBV9|TRBD2
ASSASGRDDTQY
>TRBJ1-2|TRBV6-6|.
ASSMRDNYGYT
>TRBJ2-1|TRBV5-5|TRBD2
ASSFTGGRSNEQF
>TRBJ2-1|TRBV27|.
ASSLFDEQF
>TRBJ2-5|TRBV4-1|TRBD2
ASSGAGVGETQY
>TRBJ2-1|TRBV10-3|TRBD2
AILDSDILAGAVAYNEQF
>TRBJ1-5|TRBV18|.
ASAGGNSNQPQH
>TRBJ1-1|TRBV19|.
ASSILGGAQDEAF
>TRBJ2-3|TRBV30|TRBD2
AWSTKGTLAGDTQY
>TRBJ1-3|TRBV4-1|.
ASSQDRGPGNTIY
>TRBJ1-3|TRBV19|TRBD1
ASSIGMGFGQANSGNTIY
>TRBJ1-2|TRBV9|TRBD1
ASSVWTGANYGYT
>TRBJ2-7|TRBV27|.
ASGVGQVYEQY
>TRBJ2-7|TRBV18|.
ASSPGATNSYEQY
>TRBJ2-1|TRBV12-5|TRBD2
ASGFPLAGENEQF
>TRBJ1-2|TRBV27|.
ASSLSSSSGSGYT
>TRBJ2-7|TRBV10-2|.
ACRDTGIEQY
>TRBJ2-1|TRBV2|TRBD2
AGPGREAYNEQF
>TRBJ2-1|TRBV5-3|TRBD2
ARSLVPSGATYNEQF
>TRBJ2-1|TRBV2|TRBD1
ASSEGPGQGYEQF
>TRBJ2-7|TRBV10-3|TRBD1
AIKSDRDYEQY
>TRBJ2-5|TRBV30|.
AWELETQY
>TRBJ2-1|TRBV27|TRBD2
ASSFITGGPYNEQF
>TRBJ1-5|TRBV19|.
ASSIRDTNQPQH
>TRBJ2-2|TRBV29-1|TRBD2
SVLAGSTGELF
>TRBJ2-1|TRBV30|TRBD2
AWSGLAGNEQF
>TRBJ2-4|TRBV5-1|TRBD2
ASSLARLAEGGQNIQY
>TRBJ2-7|TRBV20-1|.
SASNGNEQY
>TRBJ2-7|TRBV28|.
ASSPAETVSYEQY
>TRBJ1-1|TRBV7-9|.
ASILTGSTEAF
>TRBJ1-3|TRBV6-5|.
ASSYSNSGNTIY
>TRBJ2-3|TRBV7-9|TRBD1
ASSLKGQGVSTDTQY
>TRBJ2-3|TRBV7-9|.
ASSSDVEGHSSDTQY
>TRBJ1-1|TRBV18|TRBD1
ASSTRGPNTEAF
>TRBJ2-2|TRBV7-9|.
ASSLAPGIRTGELF
>TRBJ2-1|TRBV25-1|.
ASRGLYSYNEQF
>TRBJ2-7|TRBV28|.
ASSRGQSYEQY